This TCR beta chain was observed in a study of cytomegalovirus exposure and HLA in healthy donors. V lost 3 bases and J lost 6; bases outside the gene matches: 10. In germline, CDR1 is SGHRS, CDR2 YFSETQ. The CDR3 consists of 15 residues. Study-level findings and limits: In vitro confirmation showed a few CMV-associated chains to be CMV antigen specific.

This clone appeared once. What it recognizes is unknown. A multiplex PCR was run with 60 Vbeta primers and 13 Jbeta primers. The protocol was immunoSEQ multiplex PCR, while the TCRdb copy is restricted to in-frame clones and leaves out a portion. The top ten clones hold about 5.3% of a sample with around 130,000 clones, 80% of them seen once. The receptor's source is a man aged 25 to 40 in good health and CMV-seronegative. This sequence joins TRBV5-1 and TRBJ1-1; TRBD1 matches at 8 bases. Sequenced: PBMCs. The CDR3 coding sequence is TGCGCCAGCAGCTCCTCCGGGACAGGATGGGCTGAAGCTTTCTTT. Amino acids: CASSSSGTGWAEAFF.